These T cell receptor beta chains were read from a single sample in a study of shared clonotypes between healthy human individuals. Method: immunoSEQ multiplex PCR; TCRdb's copy keeps in-frame clones and lacks some. This table has about 2.1 million clones, roughly 91% appearing once. The sequenced sample was naive CD8+ T cells from PBMCs. Source of these receptors: a man between 18 and 29 years old in good health. Some clones in this sample may be carry-over from other donors' samples. CDR3s include the opening cysteine and the closing phenylalanine or tryptophan.

v_call	cdr3_aa
TRBV27	CASSSLGQAGEQFF
TRBV5-1	CASRKTSGGSTDTQYF
TRBV7-3	CASSSLLGGNEQFF
TRBV19	CASSKGQMGYEQYF
TRBV4-2	CASRSDSTYSYNEQFF
TRBV6-1	CASSGQWGSGNTIYF
TRBV7-9	CASSPPTSGSTDTQYF
TRBV28	CASSLGQNQPQHF
TRBV7-6	CASSLGFLNTEAFF
TRBV28	CASSPRGQGISEAFF
TRBV10-2	CASSESGTNTEAFF
TRBV27	CASSFAGGGYEQYF
TRBV13	CASSPRTSGSDEQYF
TRBV27	CASSASAGEMNTEAFF
TRBV27	CASSLSGGASYEQYF
TRBV14	CASSHGRTGNTEAFF
TRBV19	CASSIVGGTYEQYF
TRBV4-1	CASSQRDLGTGELFF
TRBV5-6	CASSMGVFNEQYF
TRBV14	CASSQSDRGEMRDTQYF
TRBV2	CADSHPGTSDNEQFF
TRBV6-6	CASRAPGGGETQYF
TRBV7-9	CASSSSHTGPTYEQYF
TRBV28	CASSFTRQSYNEQFF
TRBV6-1	CASSDGRNTEAFF
TRBV28	CASTVQGGTGNTIYF